This T cell receptor (beta chain) appears in the sequencing data of a study of cytomegalovirus exposure and HLA in healthy donors. With 60 Vbeta and 13 Jbeta primers, the PCR was carried out. Here immunoSEQ multiplex PCR was the method, and the copy in TCRdb shows in-frame clones only, minus some. The table has about 140,000 clones, roughly 79% seen once; the top ten hold more than 0.95%. The CDR3 has 13 amino acids. CDR1 and CDR2 from the germline V gene are SNHLY and FYNNEI. About this clone itself: The junction does not match germline at one end; this may be a read error.

The chain uses TRBV2 and TRBJ2-6; D gene ambiguous. The TCR was taken from a man between 18 and 35 years old in good health and CMV-seronegative. Specimen: PBMCs. The chain's CDR3 is CASTRSGVDVLAF. CDR3 DNA sequence: TGTGCCAGCACTAGGAGTGGAGTAGACGTCCTGGCTTTC. The full variable domain, with the rest looked up from reference TRBV2 and TRBJ2-6, is EPEVTQTPSHQVTQMGQEVILRCVPISNHLYFYWYRQILGQKVEFLVSFYNNEISEKSEIFDDQFSVERPDGSNFTLKIRSTKLEDSAMYFCASTRSGVDVLAFGAGSRLTVL.